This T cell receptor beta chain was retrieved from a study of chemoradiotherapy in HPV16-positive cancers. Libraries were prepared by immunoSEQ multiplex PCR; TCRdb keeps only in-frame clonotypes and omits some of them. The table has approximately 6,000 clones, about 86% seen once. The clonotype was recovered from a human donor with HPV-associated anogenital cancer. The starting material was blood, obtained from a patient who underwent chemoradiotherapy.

The CDR3 DNA reads TGCGCCAGCAGCTTGGGCCAGAATCAGCCCCAGCATTTT. Encoded protein: CASSLGQNQPQHF. This chain connects TRBV5-1 to TRBJ1-5; D is uncertain. V dropped 0 bases and J dropped 4 bases, with 5 bases sitting between them. The CDR3 is 13 amino acids. Germline lookup yields CDR1 SGHRS and CDR2 YFSETQ.